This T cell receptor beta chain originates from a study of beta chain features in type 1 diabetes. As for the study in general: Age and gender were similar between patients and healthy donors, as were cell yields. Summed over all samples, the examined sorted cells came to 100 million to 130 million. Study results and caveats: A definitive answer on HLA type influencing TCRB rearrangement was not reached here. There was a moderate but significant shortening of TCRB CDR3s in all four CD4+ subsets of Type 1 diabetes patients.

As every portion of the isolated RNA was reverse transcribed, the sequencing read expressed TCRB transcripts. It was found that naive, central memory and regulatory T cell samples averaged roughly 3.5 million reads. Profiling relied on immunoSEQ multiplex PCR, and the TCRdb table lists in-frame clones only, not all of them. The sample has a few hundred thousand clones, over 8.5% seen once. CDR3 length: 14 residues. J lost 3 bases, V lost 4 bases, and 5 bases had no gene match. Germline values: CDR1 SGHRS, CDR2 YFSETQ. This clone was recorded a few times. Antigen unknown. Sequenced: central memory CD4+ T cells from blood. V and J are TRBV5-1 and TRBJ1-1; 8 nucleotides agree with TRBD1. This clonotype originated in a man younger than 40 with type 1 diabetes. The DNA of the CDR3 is TGCGCCAGCAGCGGACAGGGTGAGGACACTGAAGCTTTCTTT. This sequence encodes CASSGQGEDTEAFF.